This TCR beta chain was found in a study of cytomegalovirus exposure and HLA in healthy donors. Germline V CDR1 and CDR2: SQVTM, ANQGSEA. Between the trimmed V and J ends, which lost 3 bases and 2 bases, there was a span of 11 bases. The CDR3 is 15 amino acids. This clone was counted a few times. Its antigen is not known. Whole-study results and caveats: The tendency of first-cohort TCR clusters to co-occur in the 120 validation repertoires was identified by a subsequent analysis. Cytomegalovirus-associated TCR beta chains were listed, numbering some 150.

Assay: immunoSEQ multiplex PCR; the TCRdb copy retains only in-frame clones and omits some. The sample consists of about 240,000 clones, about 86% of them appearing once. The chain recombines TRBV29-1 with TRBJ2-6, with D possibly matching TRBD2 (7 bases). The material sequenced was PBMCs. The receptor was derived from a young woman in good health and CMV-seropositive. CDR3 region: CSVDGGPAGANVLTF. The CDR3 nucleotides read TGCAGCGTTGACGGGGGGCCAGCTGGGGCCAACGTCCTGACTTTC.